These T cell receptor beta chains were read from a single sample in a study of PD-L1 blockade in urothelial cancer. TCRdb's table, derived via immunoSEQ multiplex PCR, lists solely in-frame clones and lacks some. The sample includes 95,000 to 100,000 clones, around 87% of them seen just once. This specimen was PBMCs, taken around atezolizumab (anti-PD-L1) treatment. Receptor source: a man aged 55-75 years with urothelial cancer. CDR3s leave out the opening cysteine and the closing phenylalanine or tryptophan.

v_call,j_call,cdr3_aa
TRBV5-1,TRBJ2-7,ASSFTDAGVYEQY
TRBV29-1,TRBJ1-5,SARGDNSNQPQH
TRBV7-2,TRBJ2-3,ASSLVAGGGADTQY
TRBV5-1,TRBJ2-7,ASSLEWTAIEQY
TRBV2,TRBJ1-2,ASRIEALYGYT
TRBV6-6,TRBJ2-5,ASGRGAGETQY
TRBV9,TRBJ2-5,ASSPRTSRETQY
TRBV18,TRBJ1-4,ASSLTQGQTNEKLF
TRBV7-8,TRBJ2-1,ASRNYYNEQF
TRBV5-1,TRBJ2-6,ASSPLGSGTPGANVLT
TRBV11-3,TRBJ2-1,ASSGRLAGGRNEQF
TRBV30,TRBJ1-2,ACHRDRATNYGYT
TRBV7-2,TRBJ1-4,ASSLPGQNNEKLF
TRBV6-4,TRBJ1-1,ASSDPSTGRPF
TRBV9,TRBJ2-5,ASSLGQGLETQY
TRBV11-1,TRBJ1-1,ASSLAQGNTEAF
TRBV5-1,TRBJ1-5,ASSQDGGGDQPQH
TRBV5-1,TRBJ1-1,ASSLEGQGVSHTEAF
TRBV9,TRBJ2-7,ASSAEGEQY
TRBV7-2,TRBJ1-2,ASIPTGRVYGYT
TRBV9,TRBJ1-5,ASSVGGRNQPQH
TRBV7-9,TRBJ1-3,ASSFAVQNSGNTIY
TRBV9,TRBJ1-5,ASSVDGVSHQPQH
TRBV5-1,TRBJ2-1,ASSLGLAGGNNEQF
TRBV11-2,TRBJ1-5,ASSPRMGSNQPQH
TRBV28,TRBJ1-4,ASSPTTGFGEKLF
TRBV7-2,TRBJ1-2,ASSLVRNYGYT
TRBV27,TRBJ2-7,ASSLAGPSYEQY
TRBV15,TRBJ1-1,ATSSSDRFEAF
TRBV19,TRBJ2-7,ASSMLAGGSYEQY
TRBV6-1,TRBJ1-1,ASSGQAPKNTEAF
TRBV2,TRBJ1-6,ASSVRDRDSPLH
TRBV4-1,TRBJ1-2,ASSQEGQGIAYGYT
TRBV6-1,TRBJ1-5,ASSEARLPNQPQH